A selection of T cell receptor beta chains follows, all from one sample in a study of blood T cell repertoires in COVID-19. TCRdb's table, derived via immunoSEQ multiplex PCR, lists solely in-frame clones and lacks some. Among about 120,000 clones listed, around 91% were seen once. What was sequenced was peripheral blood. The receptor set was obtained from a man aged 65 to 79 with active or convalescent COVID-19. Each CDR3 is given with its conserved first and last residue. Fields, in order: CDR3 DNA, CDR3 protein, D gene, J gene, V gene. D genes are given only for firm matches.

cdr3_nt: TGTGCCAGCAGTTTAACGCCGGTAGGCAATCAGCCCCAGCATTTT; cdr3_aa: CASSLTPVGNQPQHF; d_call: NA; j_call: TRBJ1-5; v_call: TRBV28
cdr3_nt: TGTGCCAGCAGCCACGGGGGGGCCGGCACAGATACGCAGTATTTT; cdr3_aa: CASSHGGAGTDTQYF; d_call: TRBD2; j_call: TRBJ2-3; v_call: TRBV3-1/TRBV3-2
cdr3_nt: TGTGCCAGCACCCCTCTGACGAAAATCGGGACTGAAGCTTTCTTT; cdr3_aa: CASTPLTKIGTEAFF; d_call: NA; j_call: TRBJ1-1; v_call: TRBV27
cdr3_nt: TGTGCCTGGAGTAGACTAGCGGGAGGGTCGAGGGAGCAGTACTTC; cdr3_aa: CAWSRLAGGSREQYF; d_call: TRBD2; j_call: TRBJ2-7; v_call: TRBV30
cdr3_nt: TGCGCCAGCAGCGAGGGGACTAGCGGGAGCGTGGAGCTGTTTTTT; cdr3_aa: CASSEGTSGSVELFF; d_call: TRBD2; j_call: TRBJ2-2; v_call: TRBV5-1
cdr3_nt: TGTGCCTGTCCTGCGGGGGGGACCTACAATGAGCAGTTCTTC; cdr3_aa: CACPAGGTYNEQFF; d_call: TRBD2; j_call: TRBJ2-1; v_call: TRBV30
cdr3_nt: TGTGCCAGCAGCCAAGATCTTGGCCAGGGGGGTCACGAGCAGTACTTC; cdr3_aa: CASSQDLGQGGHEQYF; d_call: NA; j_call: TRBJ2-7; v_call: TRBV4-2
cdr3_nt: TGTGCCAGCAGACTAGTTGGACCCGCCGACGAGCAGTACTTC; cdr3_aa: CASRLVGPADEQYF; d_call: NA; j_call: TRBJ2-7; v_call: TRBV7-8
cdr3_nt: TGTGCCAGCAGTTCCAACAGTTATGGCTACACCTTC; cdr3_aa: CASSSNSYGYTF; d_call: NA; j_call: TRBJ1-2; v_call: TRBV12-3/TRBV12-4
cdr3_nt: TGTGCCAGCAGTTTAAATGGCTTCCTCCAAGAGACCCAGTACTTC; cdr3_aa: CASSLNGFLQETQYF; d_call: NA; j_call: TRBJ2-5; v_call: TRBV27
cdr3_nt: TGTGCCAGCAGCTTGGAGGGCATCACTGAAGCTTTCTTT; cdr3_aa: CASSLEGITEAFF; d_call: NA; j_call: TRBJ1-1; v_call: TRBV11-2
cdr3_nt: TGTGCCATCAGTGGATATCAGGGGAACTATGGCTACACCTTC; cdr3_aa: CAISGYQGNYGYTF; d_call: NA; j_call: TRBJ1-2; v_call: TRBV10-3
cdr3_nt: TGTGCCAGCAGCACAGGGTTGCGATACGAGCAGTACTTC; cdr3_aa: CASSTGLRYEQYF; d_call: NA; j_call: TRBJ2-7; v_call: TRBV12-3/TRBV12-4
cdr3_nt: TGTGCCAGCTACGGGCAGGGGGCGCAGGGAAACACCATATATTTT; cdr3_aa: CASYGQGAQGNTIYF; d_call: TRBD1; j_call: TRBJ1-3; v_call: TRBV28